This TCR beta chain was observed in a study of blood T cell repertoires in COVID-19 (dated by TCRdb to between 2020 and 2021). Describing the broader study: The collaborator samples originated in the United States, Italy and Spain and spanned the acute and convalescent phases of COVID-19. Deeply sampled blood TCRbeta repertoires from subjects exposed to, actively infected with, or recovered from COVID-19 were included in the dataset. A freely available public database, intended as a resource for researchers studying the immune response to SARS-CoV-2, is where the repertoires were released. The material from the prospective study consisted of cDNA or gDNA derived from T cells, B-cell-depleted T cells, or PBMCs. Nearly every sample came with metadata listing a de-identified subject ID, COVID-19 status, age in years and sex. HLA class I and class II types, where available, came from metadata supplied by the sample provider rather than from assay-based typing. The samples were drawn from two sources: the first 160 participants of the ongoing ImmuneRACE study, and 1,200 or so subjects contributed by 6 global collaborators. Overall study results and their limits: The quantity of clinical and demographic metadata differed by source and by participant and was supplied without curation.

Samples from volunteer blood donors who had recovered from COVID-19 were contributed by a second Seattle source. Collaborating institutions collected whole blood in K2EDTA tubes following their own protocols. For TCRbeta analysis, collaborator samples were shipped as frozen whole blood, as isolated PBMCs, or as DNA extracted from either sample type. Its CDR3 holds 19 amino acids, cysteine through phenylalanine. Of the read, only the CDR3 DNA is kept; its 57 bases are in frame from base 1. A distance of 29 bases separates the germline ends of V and J, which lose 5 bases and 6 bases respectively. Per the germline V gene, SGHTA is the CDR1 and FQGNSA is the CDR2. As regards this clone: Its antigen is currently not known. Base-call qualities are not available, and no considerably larger clone is one nucleotide away.

TCRbeta CDR3 regions were amplified from genomic DNA by means of the immunoSEQ Assay, a bias-controlled multiplex PCR. As for the original processing: The number of nucleated cells in each sample was estimated by amplification of reference gene primers within the assay. Sequence reads were collapsed and filtered to measure the absolute abundance of every unique TCRbeta CDR3 rearrangement. For each sample, productive Simpson clonality was calculated as the square root of Simpson's diversity index across productive rearrangements. This is the immuneACCESS table as TCRdb keeps it, with only in-frame sequences that have V and J called. A part of the clones is gone; compared with another copy, unresolved V genes explain less than half, and the rest is unexplained. The DNA was the basis for D and trimming; V, J and clone size are from that table. This sample is represented by some 150,000 clones; 70% to 90% of them were singletons. Clones ranked in the top ten supply 1% to 1.5% of the sample.

In this chain, TRBV7-2 is recombined with TRBJ2-1; possibly the D gene is TRBD2, per 6 matching bases. This TCR derives from a man aged 60 to 69 who had recovered from COVID-19. Sequencing used peripheral blood. The nucleotide sequence reads TGTGCCAGCAGCCCCAGCCGCTCGGTAGTCGTAGTAGCGGCCAATGAGCAGTTCTTC. Its translation reads: CASSPSRSVVVVAANEQFF.